Presented here are 18 T cell receptor beta chains from one specimen sequenced in a study of cytomegalovirus exposure and HLA in healthy donors. The PCR had 60 Vbeta and 13 Jbeta primers. TCRdb's table, derived via immunoSEQ multiplex PCR, lists solely in-frame clones and lacks some. The table shows roughly 180,000 clones, with approximately 88% occurring only once. The sequenced sample was PBMCs. These receptors were collected from a man younger than 45 in good health and CMV-seronegative.

The chain uses TRBV11-3 and TRBJ2-1; 8 nucleotides match TRBD2. CDR1 and CDR2 (germline): SGHNT, YENEEA. The CDR3 is 14 amino acids. V trimming: 5 bases; J trimming: 10 bases; junction bases outside the gene matches: 10. CDR3 DNA: TGTGCCAGCAGCCCCACAGCGGGGGTGGGGGAGCAGTTCTTC. This encodes CASSPTAGVGEQFF.

On this clone: The sample has other DNA sequences that encode this CDR3 too. The V and J genes are TRBV2 and TRBJ1-1; 7 positions match TRBD1. CDR1 and CDR2 (germline): SNHLY, FYNNEI. V shed 6 bases, J shed 3 bases, and the junction held 10 bases outside the gene matches. The CDR3 covers 15 residues. The CDR3 protein is CASRATGWLYTEAFF. CDR3 DNA sequence: TGTGCCAGCAGGGCGACAGGGTGGTTGTACACTGAAGCTTTCTTT.

V is TRBV7-9 and J is TRBJ2-6; TRBD1 is a possible D gene (5 bases). V was shortened by 0 bases and J by 12 bases, with 15 bases between the two germline ends. This CDR3 comprises 15 residues. The germline V gene encodes CDR1 SEHNR and CDR2 FQNEAQ (reference sequence). The CDR3 loop is CASSLAGRLVSVLTF. The CDR3 DNA follows: TGTGCCAGCAGCTTAGCGGGGCGGCTAGTCTCCGTCCTGACTTTC.

V usage is TRBV5-1 and J usage is TRBJ2-5; 8 bases map to TRBD1. The DNA end lines up better with TRBJ2-7; the J call may be wrong. This CDR3 has 15 amino acids. Germline CDR1 reads SGHRS; CDR2 reads YFSETQ. CDR3 sequence reads: CASSLVSGGGYEQYF. The DNA for the CDR3 is TGCGCCAGCAGCTTGGTCTCAGGGGGCGGCTACGAGCAGTACTTC.

The chain recombines TRBV19 with TRBJ1-6; D gene uncertain. Germline CDR1 is LNHDA and CDR2 is SQIVND (reference sequence). This CDR3 is built from 14 residues. Deletions cut 8 bases from V and 10 bases from J, with 18 bases between. Here the CDR3 DNA reads TGTGCCAGTGGGGAGCCCCGGCTAGGGTCACCCCTCCACTTT. Its protein product is CASGEPRLGSPLHF.

The chain carries TRBV6-1 and TRBJ2-4; tentative D call: TRBD1 (6 bases). The V gene's germline CDR1 is MNHNS and CDR2 SASEGT. Trimming removed 5 bases at V and 0 bases at J, with 11 bases between. The CDR3 has 15 residues. CDR3 amino acids: CASSLTGRAKNIQYF. In DNA form, the CDR3 reads TGTGCCAGCAGTCTTACAGGGAGAGCCAAAAACATTCAGTACTTC.

The CDR3 DNA sequence: TGTGCCTGGAGTCCCCGACTAGCTCTATACAATGAGCAGTTCTTC. Its protein product is CAWSPRLALYNEQFF. The chain uses TRBV30 and TRBJ2-1, with 7 bases lining up with TRBD2. The CDR3 runs 15 residues. CDR1 is GTSNPN, CDR2 SVGIG, per germline (reference sequence). After removal of 2 bases from V and 4 bases from J, the junction contained 8 bases not matched to a gene. The full variable domain, rest sourced from reference TRBV30 and TRBJ2-1, is SQTIHQWPATLVQPVGSPLSLECTVEGTSNPNLYWYRQAAGRGLQLLFYSVGIGQISSEVPQNLSASRPQDRQFILSSKKLLLSDSGFYLCAWSPRLALYNEQFFGPGTRLTVL.

The chain couples TRBV7-6 to TRBJ2-2, with TRBD2 matching 8 bases. The V and J ends lost 2 bases and 1 base, in that order; junction bases with no gene match: 6. CDR3 length: 17 amino acids. In germline, CDR1 is SGHVS, CDR2 FNYEAQ. CDR3 region: CASSLLSSGMNTGELFF. In DNA, the CDR3 is TGTGCCAGCAGCTTATTGAGTAGCGGGATGAACACCGGGGAGCTGTTTTTT.

The chain has TRBV27 and TRBJ1-1; a possible D gene is TRBD1 (6 bases). The V and J ends lost 2 bases and 0 bases respectively, with 7 bases between them. CDR1 is MNHEY and CDR2 is SMNVEV in the germline V gene (reference sequence). CDR3 length: 14 amino acids. Here the CDR3 DNA reads TGTGCCAGCAGTTTAAACAGGGTGAACACTGAAGCTTTCTTT. Translated: CASSLNRVNTEAFF.

The V gene is TRBV2, the J gene TRBJ2-1; D is possibly TRBD2 (6 bases). CDR3 length: 14 residues. Germline CDR1 SNHLY, CDR2 FYNNEI. The V and J ends lost 6 bases and 9 bases respectively, with 18 bases between them. The CDR3 reads CASSSGTPDSEQFF. The CDR3 nucleotides are TGTGCCAGCAGCTCCGGGACTCCAGATAGTGAGCAGTTCTTC.

This chain joins TRBV5-4 and TRBJ2-3, with 7 bases matching TRBD1. The CDR3 loop spans 14 amino acids. Germline V gene data show CDR1 as SGHNT and CDR2 as YYREEE (reference sequence). The J segment lost 6 bases and the V segment lost 5 bases, leaving 9 bases of the junction unmatched. The CDR3 reads CASRKDRESDTQYF. Here the CDR3 DNA reads TGTGCCAGCAGGAAAGACAGGGAGAGTGATACGCAGTATTTT.

V gene TRBV5-4 combines with J gene TRBJ1-4; 7 positions match TRBD1. The CDR3 spans 14 residues. J was trimmed by 8 bases and V by 4 bases; bases with no gene match: 8. Germline-derived CDR1 and CDR2 are SGHNT and YYREEE (reference sequence). The CDR3 is CASSPDRVGEKLFF. CDR3 bases: TGTGCCAGCAGCCCAGACAGGGTAGGGGAAAAACTGTTTTTT.

The chain uses TRBV30 and TRBJ2-1; D is undetermined. V was clipped by 0 bases and J by 7 bases, with 10 bases between them. Germline CDR1 and CDR2: GTSNPN and SVGIG (reference sequence). The CDR3 is 13 residues long. In nucleotides, the CDR3 is TGTGCCTGGAGTGTATCTGGTGAGAATGAGCAGTTCTTC. It translates to CAWSVSGENEQFF.

V usage is TRBV11-3 and J usage is TRBJ2-2; 10 positions agree with TRBD2. Germline CDR1 SGHNT, CDR2 YENEEA. The CDR3 has 17 amino acids. V dropped 1 base and J dropped 2; count of bases not matched to a gene: 4. The CDR3 DNA reads TGTGCCAGCAGCTTAGGAGGACTAGCGGCAAACACCGGGGAGCTGTTTTTT. Protein product: CASSLGGLAANTGELFF.

This clone turned up a few times. CDR3 sequence reads: CASSIDTDYGYTF. CDR3 in DNA: TGTGCCAGTAGTATAGATACAGACTATGGCTACACCTTC. The rearrangement links TRBV19 to TRBJ1-2, with D unclear. CDR1 and CDR2 (germline): LNHDA, SQIVND (reference sequence). The CDR3 has 13 residues. Deletions cut 0 bases from V and 3 bases from J, with 5 bases between.

The V gene is TRBV5-4, the J gene TRBJ2-1, with D perhaps matching TRBD1 (5 bases). Trimming left V 6 bases short and J 1 base short, with 11 bases between. CDR3 length equals 14 residues. In germline, CDR1 is SGHNT, CDR2 YYREEE (reference sequence). The CDR3 region has the DNA TGTGCCAGCACCGCTGACAGATCCTACAATGAGCAGTTCTTC. Protein product: CASTADRSYNEQFF.

The count of this clone is one. The chain uses TRBV14 and TRBJ2-7, with D possibly TRBD2 on 6 matching bases. Deletions cut 0 bases from V and 1 base from J, with 10 bases between. The CDR3 runs 15 residues. In germline, CDR1 is SGHDN, CDR2 FVKESK. The CDR3, as DNA: TGTGCCAGCAGCCAAGACGTAGCGGCTTCCTACGAGCAGTACTTC. This translates into CASSQDVAASYEQYF.

V and J are TRBV27 and TRBJ1-1, with TRBD1 as a possible D gene (5 bases). This CDR3 has 14 amino acids. V lost 5 bases to trimming and J lost 4 bases, with 14 bases between them. Germline assignment: CDR1 MNHEY and CDR2 SMNVEV (reference sequence). The CDR3 nucleotides are TGTGCCAGCAGTCTCCCGGGGGTTGGCACTGAAGCTTTCTTT. This encodes CASSLPGVGTEAFF.